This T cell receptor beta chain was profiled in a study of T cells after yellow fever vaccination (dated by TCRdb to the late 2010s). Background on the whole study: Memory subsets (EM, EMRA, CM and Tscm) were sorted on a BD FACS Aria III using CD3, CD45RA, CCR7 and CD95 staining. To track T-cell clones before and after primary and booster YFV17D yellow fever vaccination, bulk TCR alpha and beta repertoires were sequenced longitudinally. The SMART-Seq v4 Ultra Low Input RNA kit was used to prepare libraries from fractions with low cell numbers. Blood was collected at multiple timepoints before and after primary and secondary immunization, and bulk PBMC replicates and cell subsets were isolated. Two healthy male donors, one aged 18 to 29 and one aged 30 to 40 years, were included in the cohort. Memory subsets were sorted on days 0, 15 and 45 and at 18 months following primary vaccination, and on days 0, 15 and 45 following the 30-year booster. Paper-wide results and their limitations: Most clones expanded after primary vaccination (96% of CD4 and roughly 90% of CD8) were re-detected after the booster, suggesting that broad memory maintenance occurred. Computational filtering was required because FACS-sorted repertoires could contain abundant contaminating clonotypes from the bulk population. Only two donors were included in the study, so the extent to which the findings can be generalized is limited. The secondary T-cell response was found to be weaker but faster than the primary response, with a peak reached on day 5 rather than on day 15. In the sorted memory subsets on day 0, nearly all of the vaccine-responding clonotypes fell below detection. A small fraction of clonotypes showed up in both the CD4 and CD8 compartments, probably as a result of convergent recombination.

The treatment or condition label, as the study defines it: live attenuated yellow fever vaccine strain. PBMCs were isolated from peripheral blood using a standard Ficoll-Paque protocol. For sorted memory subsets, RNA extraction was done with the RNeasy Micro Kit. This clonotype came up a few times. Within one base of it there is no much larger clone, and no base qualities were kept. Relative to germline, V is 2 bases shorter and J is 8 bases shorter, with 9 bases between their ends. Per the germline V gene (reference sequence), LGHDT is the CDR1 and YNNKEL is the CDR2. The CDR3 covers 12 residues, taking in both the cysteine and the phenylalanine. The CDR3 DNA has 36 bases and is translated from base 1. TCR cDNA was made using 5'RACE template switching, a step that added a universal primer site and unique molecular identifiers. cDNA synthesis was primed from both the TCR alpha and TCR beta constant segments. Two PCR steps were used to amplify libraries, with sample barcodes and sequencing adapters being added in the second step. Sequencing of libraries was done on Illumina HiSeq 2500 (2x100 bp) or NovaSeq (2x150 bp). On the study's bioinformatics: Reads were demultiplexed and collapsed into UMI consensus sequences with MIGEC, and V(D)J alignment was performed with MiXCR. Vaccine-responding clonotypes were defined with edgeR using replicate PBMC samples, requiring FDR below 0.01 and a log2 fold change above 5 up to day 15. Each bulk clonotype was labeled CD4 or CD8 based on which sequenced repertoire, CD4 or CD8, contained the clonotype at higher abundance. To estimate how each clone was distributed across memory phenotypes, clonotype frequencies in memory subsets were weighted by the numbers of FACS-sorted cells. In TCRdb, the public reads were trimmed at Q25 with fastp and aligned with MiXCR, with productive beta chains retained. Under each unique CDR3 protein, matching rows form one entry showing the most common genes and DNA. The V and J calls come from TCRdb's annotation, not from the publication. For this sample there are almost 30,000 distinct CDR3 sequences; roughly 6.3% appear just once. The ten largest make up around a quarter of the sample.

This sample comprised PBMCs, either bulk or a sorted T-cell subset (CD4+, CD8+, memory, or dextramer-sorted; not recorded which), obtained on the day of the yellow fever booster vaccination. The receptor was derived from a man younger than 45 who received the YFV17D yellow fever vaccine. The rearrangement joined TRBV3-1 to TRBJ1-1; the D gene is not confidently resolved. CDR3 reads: CASSQTVTEAFF. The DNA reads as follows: TGTGCCAGCAGCCAAACCGTCACAGAAGCTTTCTTT.